This T cell receptor (beta chain) was sequenced for a study of blood T cell repertoires in COVID-19. Turning to the study itself: Material from acute and convalescent COVID-19 was sourced from the United States, Italy and Spain. From T cells, B-cell-depleted T cells, or PBMCs came the material, which was cDNA or gDNA.

Deletions cut 0 bases from V and 4 bases from J, with 12 bases between. CDR3 length equals 15 residues. Germline CDR1 and CDR2: LGHNA and YSLEER. Study processing details: Reference gene primer amplification gave estimated nucleated cell counts. Some clones are missing from TCRdb's copy, which holds only in-frame ones; the method was immunoSEQ multiplex PCR. V and J calls and clone size are as listed in that table; D and trimming were resolved from the DNA. The sample lists about 110,000 clones; approximately 80% were seen once. This receptor was obtained from a woman between 55 and 75 years old with acute or convalescent COVID-19. This chain links TRBV4-3 with TRBJ1-2; D possibly corresponds to TRBD1 (5 bases). The source material was peripheral blood. CDR3 in DNA: TGCGCCAGCAGCCAAGATGGGCGAGACAGCTATGGCTACACCTTC. Its protein is CASSQDGRDSYGYTF.